This record looks at one T cell receptor beta chain sequence and its context. Antigen unknown. These data originate in a study of monozygotic twins with cystic fibrosis. Regarding the study as a whole: Median Simpson clonality of 0.0095 suggested naive T cells predominated. Monozygotic CF twins shared more identical nucleotide clonotypes than unrelated patients.

Per germline, CDR1 SGHNT and CDR2 YENEEA. CDR3 length equals 15 residues. The V gene lost 4 bases and the J gene lost 0 bases, with 10 bases spanning the gap. This table comes from immunoSEQ multiplex PCR, and its TCRdb copy is limited to in-frame clones, with some not included. The sample contains tens of thousands of clones, about 96% of which appear only once. The chain has TRBV11-3 and TRBJ2-1, with D tentatively TRBD1 (6 bases). Material: blood. The sequence was collected from a girl aged 2 to 10 with cystic fibrosis. In nucleotides, the CDR3 is TGTGCCAGCAGCTCAGGACAGAGCTCCTACAATGAGCAGTTCTTC. Its protein product is CASSSGQSSYNEQFF. Supplemented by reference TRBV11-3 and TRBJ2-1, the full variable domain reads EAGVVQSPRYKIIEKKQPVAFWCNPISGHNTLYWYLQNLGQGPELLIRYENEEAVDDSQLPKDRFSAERLKGVDSTLKIQPAELGDSAVYLCASSSGQSSYNEQFFGPGTRLTVL.